A selection of T cell receptor beta chains follows, all from one sample in a study of T cell responses to AZD1222 COVID-19 vaccine. Libraries were prepared by immunoSEQ multiplex PCR; TCRdb keeps only in-frame clonotypes and omits some of them. The sample shows about 120,000 clones, about 86% of them seen only once. Sequencing used peripheral blood, obtained on day 0 of AZD1222 vaccination. These receptors originate from an adult in good health. CDR3s include the opening cysteine and the closing phenylalanine or tryptophan. The size entry is marked missing in some rows and otherwise reads once, few, many or a size class.

v_call	j_call	clone_size	cdr3_aa
TRBV7-8	TRBJ2-2	.	CASSLGVALNTGELFF
TRBV7-9	TRBJ1-5	.	CASSHGGASQPQHF
TRBV5-1	TRBJ2-2	.	CASSPRQGYTGELFF
TRBV7-2	TRBJ1-5	once	CASSQGQGNGQPQHF
TRBV5-1	TRBJ1-1	once	CASRGRGMDGTEAFF
TRBV9	TRBJ1-1	.	CASSVVSGGNTEAFF
TRBV7-2	TRBJ1-2	.	CASSLQGAVDYGYTF
TRBV6-1	TRBJ1-6	.	CASSALWGSRGANRNSPLHF
TRBV11-2	TRBJ2-1	.	CASSLDRGNEQFF
TRBV11-2	TRBJ1-2	.	CASSSLRGRGNYGYTF
TRBV11-2	TRBJ1-2	few	CASSRYEYGYTF
TRBV7-2	TRBJ1-1	.	CASSFQGRAAFF
TRBV11-2	TRBJ2-7	.	CASSLSAGSDYEQYF
TRBV3-1/TRBV3-2	TRBJ2-2	.	CASSSTSSHGELFF
TRBV24-1	TRBJ2-7	.	CATSDPGTGADEQYF
TRBV7-3	TRBJ2-1	.	CASSSPGLAGGNEQFF
TRBV6-5	TRBJ1-5	.	CASSYGRAQPQHF
TRBV28	TRBJ1-1	.	CASRTPGQGYTEAFF
TRBV7-6	TRBJ1-3	.	CASSPKTGSYSGNTIYF
TRBV30	TRBJ2-7	.	CAWRVTDTYEQYF
TRBV6-4	TRBJ1-2	.	CASSEEGGLGGYTF
TRBV6-2/TRBV6-3	TRBJ2-2	.	CASSPRTSWAGELFF